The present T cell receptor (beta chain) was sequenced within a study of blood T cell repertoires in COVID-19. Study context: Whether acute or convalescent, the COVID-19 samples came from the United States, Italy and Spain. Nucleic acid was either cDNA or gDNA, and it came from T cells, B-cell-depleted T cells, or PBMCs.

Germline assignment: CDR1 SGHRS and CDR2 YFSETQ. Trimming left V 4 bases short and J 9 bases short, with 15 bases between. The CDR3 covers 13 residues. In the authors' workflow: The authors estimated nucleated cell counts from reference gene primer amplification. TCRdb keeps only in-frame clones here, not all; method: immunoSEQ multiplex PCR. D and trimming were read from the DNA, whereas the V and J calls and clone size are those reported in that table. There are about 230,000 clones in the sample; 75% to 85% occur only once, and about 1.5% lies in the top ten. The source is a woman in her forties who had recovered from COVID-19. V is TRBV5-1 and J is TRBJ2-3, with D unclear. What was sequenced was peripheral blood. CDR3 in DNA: TGCGCCAGCAGCCCGGGTACACCCTTAACGCAGTATTTT. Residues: CASSPGTPLTQYF.